The 3 T cell receptor beta chains reported below all come from one sample, sequenced in a study of T cell changes during pregnancy in multiple sclerosis. The data were produced by immunoSEQ multiplex PCR, yet TCRdb's version contains in-frame clones alone and is incomplete. The table has around 30,000 clones, 85% to 95% seen once. The source material was CD4+ T cells from peripheral blood mononuclear cells, sampled after pregnancy. These TCRs come from a female donor with multiple sclerosis, enrolled in a pregnancy study.

V and J are TRBV10-3 and TRBJ2-7; 8 nucleotides agree with TRBD1. CDR1 is ENHRY and CDR2 is SYGVKD in the germline V gene. With 7 bases clipped from V and 3 bases from J, the junction kept 8 bases outside the gene matches. The CDR3 covers 14 residues. The CDR3 bases are TGTGCCATCACGAACGGACAGGGAGACTACGAGCAGTACTTC. Translation gives CAITNGQGDYEQYF.

The chain employs TRBV18 and TRBJ2-3; D is ambiguous. Germline V gene data show CDR1 as KGHSH and CDR2 as LQKENI. The V end lost 6 bases, the J end lost 2 bases, and 15 bases lay between the germline ends. This CDR3 spans 15 amino acids. The CDR3 loop reads CASSQIATFTDTQYF. CDR3 in DNA: TGTGCCAGCTCCCAAATCGCCACATTCACAGATACGCAGTATTTT.

V is TRBV18 and J is TRBJ2-3, with TRBD2 matching over 11 bases. The V and J ends lost 3 bases and 1 base, in that order; junction bases with no gene match: 3. Germline V lookup: CDR1 KGHSH, CDR2 LQKENI. The CDR3 loop spans 16 amino acids. CDR3 coding DNA: TGTGCCAGCTCACCTAAGACTAGCGGGGGCACAGATACGCAGTATTTT. It translates to CASSPKTSGGTDTQYF. Complete variable domain (other parts from reference TRBV18 and TRBJ2-3): NAGVMQNPRHLVRRRGQEARLRCSPMKGHSHVYWYRQLPEEGLKFMVYLQKENIIDESGMPKERFSAEFPKEGPSILRIQQVVRGDSAAYFCASSPKTSGGTDTQYFGPGTRLTVL.